This paragraph reports one T cell receptor (beta chain). This sample was included in a study of T cells after somatic rescue of genetic block. Measured with immunoSEQ multiplex PCR; TCRdb has only the in-frame clones, and not every one. The sample lists 65,000 to 70,000 clones, 92% occurring once. CDR1 and CDR2 from the germline V gene are SGHVS and FNYEAQ. J was trimmed by 4 bases and V by 5 bases; bases with no gene match: 3. The CDR3 is 13 residues long. The rearrangement links TRBV7-6 to TRBJ2-3, with TRBD1 matching 7 bases. Sequenced material: peripheral blood mononuclear cells (PBMCs). The TCR sequence derives from a man in his forties. The CDR3 DNA follows: TGTGCCAGCAGCACTCAGGGGGCAGATACGCAGTATTTT. Its protein is CASSTQGADTQYF.